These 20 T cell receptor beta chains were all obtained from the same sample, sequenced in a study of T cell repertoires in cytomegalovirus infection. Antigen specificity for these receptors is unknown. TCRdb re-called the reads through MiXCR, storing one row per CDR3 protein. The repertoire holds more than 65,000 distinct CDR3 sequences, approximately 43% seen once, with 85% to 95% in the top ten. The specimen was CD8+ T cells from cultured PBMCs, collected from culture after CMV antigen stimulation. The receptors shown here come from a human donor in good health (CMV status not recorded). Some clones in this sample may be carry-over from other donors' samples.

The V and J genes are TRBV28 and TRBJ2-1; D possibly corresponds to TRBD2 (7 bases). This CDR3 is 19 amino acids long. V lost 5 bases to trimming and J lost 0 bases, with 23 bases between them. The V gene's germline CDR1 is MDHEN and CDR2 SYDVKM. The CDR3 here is CASSTNRVGGGYSYNEQFF. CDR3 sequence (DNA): TGTGCCAGCAGTACGAACAGGGTGGGAGGGGGTTACTCCTACAATGAGCAGTTCTTC.

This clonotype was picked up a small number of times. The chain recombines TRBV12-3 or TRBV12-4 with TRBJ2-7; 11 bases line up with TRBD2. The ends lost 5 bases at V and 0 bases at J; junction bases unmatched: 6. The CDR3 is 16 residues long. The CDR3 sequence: CASSPRLAGSSYEQYF. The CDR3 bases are TGTGCCAGCAGTCCCCGACTAGCGGGGAGCTCCTACGAGCAGTACTTC.

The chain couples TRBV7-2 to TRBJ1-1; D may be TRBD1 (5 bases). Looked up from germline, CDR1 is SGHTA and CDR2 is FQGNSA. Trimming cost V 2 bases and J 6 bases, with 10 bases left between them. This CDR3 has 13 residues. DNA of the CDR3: TGTGCCAGCAGCTTATGGGGCGGAGCTGAAGCTTTCTTT. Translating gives CASSLWGGAEAFF.

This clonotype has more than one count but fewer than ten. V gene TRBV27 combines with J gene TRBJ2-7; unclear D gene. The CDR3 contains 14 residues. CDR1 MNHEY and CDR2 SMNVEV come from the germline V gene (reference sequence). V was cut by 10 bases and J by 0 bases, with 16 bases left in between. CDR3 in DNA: TGTGCCACTCTTGGAGCAGGCAGCTCCTACGAGCAGTACTTC. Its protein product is CATLGAGSSYEQYF.

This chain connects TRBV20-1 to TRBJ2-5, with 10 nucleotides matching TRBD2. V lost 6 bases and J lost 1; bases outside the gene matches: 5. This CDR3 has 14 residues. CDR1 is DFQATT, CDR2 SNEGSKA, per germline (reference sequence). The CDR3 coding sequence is TGCAGTGCAACGACTAGCGGGTCCCAAGAGACCCAGTACTTC. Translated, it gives CSATTSGSQETQYF.

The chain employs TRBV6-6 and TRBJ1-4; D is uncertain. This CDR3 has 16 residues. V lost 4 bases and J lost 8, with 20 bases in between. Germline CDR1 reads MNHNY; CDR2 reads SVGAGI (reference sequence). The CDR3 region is CASSSYEKREDEKLFF. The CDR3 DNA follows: TGTGCCAGCAGTTCCTACGAGAAGCGGGAGGACGAAAAACTGTTTTTT.

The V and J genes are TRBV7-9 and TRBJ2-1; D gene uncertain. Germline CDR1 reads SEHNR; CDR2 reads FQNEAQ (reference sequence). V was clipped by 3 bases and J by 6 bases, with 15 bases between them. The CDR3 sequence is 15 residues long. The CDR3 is CASSFTGSDGNEQFF. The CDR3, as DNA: TGTGCCAGCAGCTTCACCGGGTCCGATGGCAATGAGCAGTTCTTC.

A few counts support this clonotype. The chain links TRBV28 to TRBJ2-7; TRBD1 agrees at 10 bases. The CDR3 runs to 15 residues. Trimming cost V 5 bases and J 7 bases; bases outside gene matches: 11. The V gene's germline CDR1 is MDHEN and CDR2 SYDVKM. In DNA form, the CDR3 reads TGTGCCAGCAGTACAGACAGGGGGCGTGCAGGGGAGCAGTACTTC. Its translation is CASSTDRGRAGEQYF.

This CDR3 is CASSHGGRRGTGELFF. The CDR3 DNA sequence: TGCGCCAGCAGCCATGGGGGGCGGAGGGGTACCGGGGAGCTGTTTTTT. This chain uses TRBV4-1 with TRBJ2-2; TRBD1 or TRBD2 may be the D gene (6 bases each). CDR3 length: 16 amino acids. The V and J ends lost 3 bases and 5 bases respectively, with 16 bases between them. CDR1 is MGHRA, CDR2 YSYEKL, per germline.

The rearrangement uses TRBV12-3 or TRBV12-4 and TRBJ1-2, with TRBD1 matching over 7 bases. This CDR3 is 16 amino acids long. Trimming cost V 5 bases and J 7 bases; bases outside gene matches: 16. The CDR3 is CASSAPVRQGMAGYTF. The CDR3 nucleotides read TGTGCCAGCAGTGCCCCCGTTCGACAGGGAATGGCTGGCTACACCTTC.

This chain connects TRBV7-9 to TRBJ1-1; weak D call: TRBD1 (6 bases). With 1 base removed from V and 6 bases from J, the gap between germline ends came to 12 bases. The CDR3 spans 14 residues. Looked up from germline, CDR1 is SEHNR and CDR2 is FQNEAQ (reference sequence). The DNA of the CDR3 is TGTGCCAGCAGCTTAGAAGGGGGAGGTCCTGAAGCTTTCTTT. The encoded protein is CASSLEGGGPEAFF.

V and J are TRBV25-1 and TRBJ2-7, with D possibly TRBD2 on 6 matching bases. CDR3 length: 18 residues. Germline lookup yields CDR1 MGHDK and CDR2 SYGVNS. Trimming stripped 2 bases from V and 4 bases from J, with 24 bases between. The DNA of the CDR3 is TGTGCCAGCAGTGAAGGGGACTTCCATGGAGAGGAGCGGTACGAGCAGTACTTC. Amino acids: CASSEGDFHGEERYEQYF.

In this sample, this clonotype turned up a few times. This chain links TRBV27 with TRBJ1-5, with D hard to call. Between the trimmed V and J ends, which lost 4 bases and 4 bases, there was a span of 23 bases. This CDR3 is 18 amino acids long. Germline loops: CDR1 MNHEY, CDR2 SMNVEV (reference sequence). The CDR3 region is CASSSALTVGTTNQPQHF. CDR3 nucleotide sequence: TGTGCCAGCAGTTCAGCCCTCACAGTGGGCACCACTAATCAGCCCCAGCATTTT.

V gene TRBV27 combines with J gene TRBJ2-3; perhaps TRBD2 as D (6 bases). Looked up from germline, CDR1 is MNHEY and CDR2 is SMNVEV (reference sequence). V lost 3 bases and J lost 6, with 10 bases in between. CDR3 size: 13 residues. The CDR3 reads CASSLPGVDTQYF. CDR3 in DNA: TGTGCCAGCAGTTTGCCGGGGGTGGATACGCAGTATTTT.

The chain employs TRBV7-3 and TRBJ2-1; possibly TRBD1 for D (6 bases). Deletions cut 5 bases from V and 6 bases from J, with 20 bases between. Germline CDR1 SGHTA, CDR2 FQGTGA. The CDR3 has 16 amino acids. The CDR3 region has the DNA TGTGCCAGCAGCCGACCTTCAGGGGAGTTTGGCAATGAGCAGTTCTTC. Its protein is CASSRPSGEFGNEQFF.

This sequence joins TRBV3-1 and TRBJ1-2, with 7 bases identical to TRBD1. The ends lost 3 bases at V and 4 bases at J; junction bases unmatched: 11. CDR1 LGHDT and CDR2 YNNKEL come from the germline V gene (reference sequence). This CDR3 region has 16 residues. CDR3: CASSQSTGQRIYGYTF. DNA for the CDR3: TGTGCCAGCAGCCAGTCAACGGGACAGCGAATCTATGGCTACACCTTC.

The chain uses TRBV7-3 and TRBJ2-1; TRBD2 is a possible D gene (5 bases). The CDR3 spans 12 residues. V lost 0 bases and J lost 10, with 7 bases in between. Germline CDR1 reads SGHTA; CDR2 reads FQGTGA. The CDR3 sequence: CASSLTGAEQFF. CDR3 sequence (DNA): TGTGCCAGCAGCTTAACGGGAGCGGAGCAGTTCTTC.

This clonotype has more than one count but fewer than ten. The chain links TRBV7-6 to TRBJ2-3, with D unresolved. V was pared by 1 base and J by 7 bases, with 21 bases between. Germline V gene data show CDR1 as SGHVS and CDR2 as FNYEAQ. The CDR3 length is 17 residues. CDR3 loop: CASSLEPSGRLRNTQYF. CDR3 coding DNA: TGTGCCAGCAGCTTAGAGCCCTCAGGAAGACTTCGAAATACGCAGTATTTT. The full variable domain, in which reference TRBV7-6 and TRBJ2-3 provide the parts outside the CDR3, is GAGVSQSPRYKVTKRGQDVALRCDPISGHVSLYWYRQALGQGPEFLTYFNYEAQQDKSGLPNDRFSAERPEGSISTLTIQRTEQRDSAMYRCASSLEPSGRLRNTQYFGPGTRLTVL.

This chain's CDR3 is CASSLLLQMNTEAFF. The CDR3 DNA follows: TGTGCCAGCAGCTTATTACTACAGATGAACACTGAAGCTTTCTTT. J is TRBJ1-1 and V is TRBV7-9; D gene uncertain. Germline-derived CDR1 and CDR2 are SEHNR and FQNEAQ (reference sequence). Trimming removed 2 bases at V and 0 bases at J, with 10 bases between. This CDR3 spans 15 amino acids.

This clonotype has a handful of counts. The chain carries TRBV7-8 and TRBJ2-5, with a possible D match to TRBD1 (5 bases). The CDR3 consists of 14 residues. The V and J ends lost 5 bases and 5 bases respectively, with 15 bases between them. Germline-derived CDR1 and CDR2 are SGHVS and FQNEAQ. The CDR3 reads CASSPPTSGETQYF. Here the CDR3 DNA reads TGTGCCAGCAGCCCCCCGACTTCAGGGGAGACCCAGTACTTC.